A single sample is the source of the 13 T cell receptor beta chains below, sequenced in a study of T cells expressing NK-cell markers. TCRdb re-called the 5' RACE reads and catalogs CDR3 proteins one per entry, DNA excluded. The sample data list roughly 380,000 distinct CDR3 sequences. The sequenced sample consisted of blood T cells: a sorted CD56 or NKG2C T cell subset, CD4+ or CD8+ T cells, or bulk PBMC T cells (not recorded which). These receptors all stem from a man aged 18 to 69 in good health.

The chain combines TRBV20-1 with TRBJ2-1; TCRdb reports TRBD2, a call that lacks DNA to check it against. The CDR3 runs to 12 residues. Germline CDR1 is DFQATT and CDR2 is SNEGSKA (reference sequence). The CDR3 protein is CSAQERGNEQFF.

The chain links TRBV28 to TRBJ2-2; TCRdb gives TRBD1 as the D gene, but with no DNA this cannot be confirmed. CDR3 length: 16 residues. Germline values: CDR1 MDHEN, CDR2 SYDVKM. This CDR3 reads CASSITGIRRYAELFF.

The chain's CDR3 is CSGGRWLADWYEQFF. This chain joins TRBV20-1 and TRBJ2-1; the D gene TCRdb calls, TRBD2, cannot be checked with no DNA. This CDR3 has 15 residues. The germline V gene has CDR1 DFQATT and CDR2 SNEGSKA (reference sequence).

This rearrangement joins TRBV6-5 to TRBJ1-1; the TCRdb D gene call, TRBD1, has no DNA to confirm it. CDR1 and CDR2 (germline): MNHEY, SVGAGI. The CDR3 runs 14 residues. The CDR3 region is CASSYSGTVGWAFF.

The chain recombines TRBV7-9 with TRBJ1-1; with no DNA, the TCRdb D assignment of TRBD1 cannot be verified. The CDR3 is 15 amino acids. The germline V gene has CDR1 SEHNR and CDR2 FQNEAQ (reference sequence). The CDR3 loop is CASSLAGRENTEAFF.

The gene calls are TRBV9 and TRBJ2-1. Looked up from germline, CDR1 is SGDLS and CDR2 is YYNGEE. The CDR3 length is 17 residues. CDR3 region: CASSVALVGTPYNEQFF.

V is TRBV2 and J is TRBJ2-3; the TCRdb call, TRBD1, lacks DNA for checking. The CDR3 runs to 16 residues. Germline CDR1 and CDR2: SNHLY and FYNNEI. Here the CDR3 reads CASTAGGGASEDTQYF.

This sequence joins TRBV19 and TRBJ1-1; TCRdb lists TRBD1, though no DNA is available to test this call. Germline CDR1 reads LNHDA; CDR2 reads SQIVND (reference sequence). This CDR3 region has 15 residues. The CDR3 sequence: CASNRPGGVNTEAFF.

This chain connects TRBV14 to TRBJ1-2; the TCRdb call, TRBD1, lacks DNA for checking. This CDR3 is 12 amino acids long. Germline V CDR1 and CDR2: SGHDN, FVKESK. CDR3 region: CASSQAGVGYTF.

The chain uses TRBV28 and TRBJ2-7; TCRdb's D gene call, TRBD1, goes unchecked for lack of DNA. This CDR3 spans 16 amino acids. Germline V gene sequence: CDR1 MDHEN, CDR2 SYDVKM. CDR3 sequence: CASSPGTGGRRNEQYF.

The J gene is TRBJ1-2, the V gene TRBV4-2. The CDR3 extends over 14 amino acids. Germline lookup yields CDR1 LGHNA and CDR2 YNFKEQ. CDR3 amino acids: CASSQADVGYGYTF.

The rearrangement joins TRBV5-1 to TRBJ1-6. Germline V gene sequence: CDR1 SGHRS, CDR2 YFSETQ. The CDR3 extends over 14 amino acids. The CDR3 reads CASSYGQGKSPLHF.

The CDR3 loop reads CATSRDWAGRDIQYF. The V and J genes are TRBV15 and TRBJ2-4; without DNA, the TCRdb call of TRBD2 cannot be checked. This CDR3 contains 15 residues. Germline CDR1 LNHNV, CDR2 YYDKDF (reference sequence).